The 2 T cell receptor beta chains given below trace back to one sample, sequenced in a study of radiotherapy plus CTLA-4 blockade in lung cancer. Clones were read by immunoSEQ multiplex PCR, and TCRdb kept only the in-frame ones, dropping some. The sample records about 93,000 clones, around 88% being singletons. Sample: peripheral blood, taken from a patient treated with radiotherapy plus ipilimumab. Receptors originate from a human donor with non-small cell lung cancer that progressed on radiotherapy plus ipilimumab.

This clone was recorded a few times. The V and J genes are TRBV6-6 and TRBJ2-2; tentatively, D is TRBD1 (5 bases). V lost 6 bases and J 3 bases, leaving 11 bases between the germline ends. This CDR3 comprises 14 residues. Germline V gene data show CDR1 as MNHNY and CDR2 as SVGAGI (reference sequence). The CDR3 nucleotides are TGTGCCAGCAGGCAGGGCCCTGACACCGGGGAGCTGTTTTTT. Protein sequence: CASRQGPDTGELFF.

The chain uses TRBV2 and TRBJ1-2; D might be TRBD1 (6 bases). V was trimmed by 1 base and J by 4 bases, leaving 19 bases between them. CDR1 and CDR2 (germline): SNHLY, FYNNEI. The CDR3 spans 17 residues. CDR3 protein: CASSEVSGGAPGYGYTF. The CDR3 nucleotides read TGTGCCAGCAGTGAAGTTTCTGGGGGCGCCCCCGGCTATGGCTACACCTTC.